These 2 T cell receptor beta chains originate from one sample sequenced in a study of human T cells and chemical hapten exposure listed by TCRdb under 2021. The time point tag for this specimen amounts to: patch test 1, 2 weeks after DPC sensitization. What this sample's treatment or condition label stands for: therapeutic diphenylcyclopropenone sensitization with weekly scalp DPC. Libraries were constructed by RACE. Data came from a NextSeq 500. Using fastp at Q25 and MiXCR, TCRdb reprocessed the public reads and kept productive beta chains. Here each entry gathers all rows of one CDR3 protein and keeps the most common genes and DNA. The sample records a few hundred thousand distinct CDR3 sequences, roughly 4.8% of which are singletons. Together, the top ten hold 2% to 2.5% of the sample. The starting material was whole blood, obtained in connection with sensitization to the hapten diphenylcyclopropenone (DPC). Receptors were obtained from a woman aged 45-59 years with alopecia areata. Some clones in this sample may be carry-over from other donors' samples.

Only a few counts were recorded for this clonotype. This rearrangement joins TRBV27 to TRBJ2-3, with D possibly being TRBD2 (5 bases). V was clipped by 6 bases and J by 4 bases, with 14 bases between them. The germline gives CDR1 MNHEY, CDR2 SMNVEV (reference sequence). This CDR3 region has 14 residues. The chain's CDR3 is CASRARGSPDTQYF. CDR3 bases: TGTGCCAGCAGGGCCCGGGGAAGCCCAGATACGCAGTATTTT.

There are many counts of this clonotype. The V gene is TRBV29-1, the J gene TRBJ1-1; D gene unclear. CDR3 size: 11 residues. V lost 4 bases, J lost 0 bases, and 3 bases lay in between. Germline values: CDR1 SQVTM, CDR2 ANQGSEA. In DNA form, the CDR3 reads TGCAGCGTTGCTATGAACACTGAAGCTTTCTTT. As protein: CSVAMNTEAFF.